This T cell receptor beta chain was documented in a study of Ad26.COV2.S vaccination and SARS-CoV-2 variants. Across the study: Ad26.COV2.S given intramuscularly, once or twice 56 days apart. The study's findings and limits: Vaccine and placebo recipients had similar non-spike TCR breadth.

Assay used: immunoSEQ multiplex PCR; TCRdb lists only in-frame clones, some missing. Counted here are roughly 350,000 clones, approximately 86% occurring once; the ten biggest clones make up about 11%. Germline assignment: CDR1 SEHNR and CDR2 FQNEAQ (reference sequence). The CDR3 runs 13 residues. Trimming shortened V by 6 bases and J by 5 bases, and 12 bases separated the two germline ends. Regarding treatment: around 19 received Ad26.COV2.S at low or high dose, single or two shots; roughly 5 received placebo; per-sample allocation not given. Samples analyzed were those drawn on day 63 after the first vaccine or placebo injection. The donor was a Boston adult aged 18-55 years. This clone was recorded many times. Its target is unknown.

This receptor was identified in a person between 18 and 65 years old who received the Ad26.COV2.S COVID-19 vaccine or a placebo. This material consisted of peripheral blood, taken in a trial of Ad26.COV2.S vaccine versus placebo. The rearrangement links TRBV7-9 to TRBJ2-3, with D perhaps being TRBD1 or TRBD2 (7 bases each). CDR3 sequence: CASRPGGEDTQYF. The CDR3 coding sequence is TGTGCCAGCAGGCCAGGGGGGGAAGATACGCAGTATTTT.